These T cell receptor beta chains were read from a single sample in a study of T cell changes during pregnancy in multiple sclerosis. Profiled with immunoSEQ multiplex PCR; TCRdb holds only in-frame clones, not every one. The sample contains more than 85,000 clones, approximately 93% of which appear only once. The source was peripheral blood, collected after pregnancy. The receptors derive from a female donor in good health, enrolled as a control in a pregnancy study. CDR3s include the opening cysteine and the closing phenylalanine or tryptophan. Clone size, where shown, is once, few, many, or a class for clones that have expanded.

clone size	V gene	J gene	CDR3 protein
.	TRBV4-1	TRBJ2-2	CASSQVPPSSGSGELFF
.	TRBV28	TRBJ2-3	CASSGYSGRWTDTQYF
.	TRBV5-8	TRBJ2-3	CASSDRDYLTDTQYF
.	TRBV27	TRBJ2-7	CASRRLAGGSYEQYF
.	TRBV18	TRBJ2-7	CASSPRSSYEQYF
.	TRBV11-1	TRBJ2-5	CASSLGVTDAQETQYF
once	TRBV28	TRBJ2-7	CASSFRDRSEQYF
.	TRBV9	TRBJ1-1	CASGDRNTEAFF
.	TRBV20-1	TRBJ1-1	CSARDLAEAFF
.	TRBV4-1	TRBJ1-1	CASSPPRDREGSEAFF
.	TRBV5-6	TRBJ1-3	CASRDRAGNTIYF
.	TRBV29-1	TRBJ2-7	CSVEDRSGSYEQYF
.	TRBV28	TRBJ2-7	CASSPTSPGSEDEQYF
.	TRBV19	TRBJ2-2	CASSTSREGTGELFF
.	TRBV27	TRBJ1-2	CASSLSAGGGEGYTF
.	TRBV11-2	TRBJ2-7	CASTGLANEQYF
.	TRBV2	TRBJ2-2	CASSHLGGSGRAVSGELFF
.	TRBV11-3	TRBJ1-4	CASSLRASEKLFF
.	TRBV27	TRBJ2-2	CASPDSPPNTGELFF
many	TRBV7-9	TRBJ2-3	CASSRPWSSGKATDTQYF
.	TRBV18	TRBJ2-5	CASSPSGNQETQYF
.	TRBV29-1	TRBJ2-4	CSVEPGGRNIQYF
.	TRBV13	TRBJ2-2	CATNPGSTGELFF
.	TRBV29-1	TRBJ2-1	CSAYALAGYNEQFF
.	TRBV5-6	TRBJ2-3	CASSYTGQGNTDTQYF
.	TRBV23-1	TRBJ2-5	CASSPGTSPGETQYF
.	TRBV5-1	TRBJ2-5	CASSLLQETQYF
.	TRBV28	TRBJ2-1	CASSPAGSYNEQFF
.	TRBV19	TRBJ1-4	CASSIDEGRELFF
.	TRBV29-1	TRBJ2-7	CSVTGTSTYEQYF
.	TRBV6-6	TRBJ1-2	CASSYRGDGYTF
.	TRBV10-3	TRBJ1-2	CAISESRLWGYTF
.	TRBV29-1	TRBJ1-1	CSAPGQGLTEAFF
.	TRBV7-9	TRBJ1-2	CASSLIGAGGYTF
.	TRBV6-1	TRBJ1-5	CASRTAGGDNQPQHF